This TCR beta chain was observed in a study of cytomegalovirus exposure and HLA in healthy donors. The CDR3 consists of 18 residues. Details on this clone: Its antigen is unknown.

Primers for the PCR totalled 60 Vbeta and 13 Jbeta. This table comes from immunoSEQ multiplex PCR, and its TCRdb copy is limited to in-frame clones, with some not included. The table lists about 200,000 clones, roughly 80% of them singletons, with 2.9% in the top ten. Sampled while nominally healthy, donors likely had unrecorded immune exposures. Points from the study as a whole: Because they were indistinguishable, some V segments, including TRBV6-2 and TRBV6-3, were excluded. Across all donors, roughly uniform sequencing depth was an assumption of the presence/absence analyses. Immune exposure data for these donors was limited to CMV serostatus.

Input material: PBMCs. The chain is built from TRBV21-1 and TRBJ1-5; the table's D call of TRBD1 was not tested on the DNA. TRBV21-1 is a pseudogene segment. This receptor was obtained from a man aged 25 to 45 in good health and CMV-seronegative. The CDR3 DNA reads TGTGCCAGCAGCCTCCGAGTGACAGGGCTCGTGTGCAATCAGCCCCAGCATTTT. It specifies CASSLRVTGLVCNQPQHF.